This T cell receptor beta chain was recovered during a study of cytomegalovirus exposure and HLA in healthy donors. Whole-study findings and limits: In a later analysis, compared with equally common non-associated chains, HLA-associated beta chains were more expanded. Researchers reported from a later analysis that most CMV-associated TCR beta chains appeared HLA-restricted.

PCR employed 60 Vbeta and 13 Jbeta primers. Assay: immunoSEQ multiplex PCR; the TCRdb copy retains only in-frame clones and omits some. This sample contains 150,000 to 200,000 clones. The CDR3 length is 15 residues. V lost 0 bases and J 0 bases, leaving 10 bases between the germline ends. The germline gives CDR1 SGHRS, CDR2 YFSETQ. As regards this clone: Its matching antigen is unknown.

Sequencing was performed on PBMCs. This sequence joins TRBV5-1 and TRBJ2-7; the D is unclear. This clonotype originated in a woman between 55 and 75 years old in good health and CMV-seronegative. CDR3: CASSLEAADSYEQYF. The CDR3 DNA sequence: TGCGCCAGCAGCTTGGAGGCGGCCGACTCCTACGAGCAGTACTTC.